What follows describes a single T cell receptor (beta chain). Its antigen is not known. Trimming stripped 3 bases from V and 3 bases from J, with 15 bases between. CDR3 length: 16 residues. Germline lookup yields CDR1 SNHLY and CDR2 FYNNEI. The PCR contained 60 Vbeta and 13 Jbeta primers. Profiling relied on immunoSEQ multiplex PCR, and the TCRdb table lists in-frame clones only, not all of them. The ten top clones account for around 3.1%, within a sample of tens of thousands of clones. This sample was included in a study of cytomegalovirus exposure and HLA in healthy donors. Notes on the study in general: Analysis was carried out at a later point, and it linked a missense DCLRE1C variant to TCR beta V- and J-gene trimming. Over 150 TCR beta chains were listed as cytomegalovirus-associated. Among TCR sequences, most were rare, though some public TCRs appeared in many donors.

Sequencing was performed on PBMCs. This TCR was sampled from a woman younger than 45 in good health and CMV-seropositive. V is TRBV2 and J is TRBJ2-1, with D perhaps matching TRBD2 (6 bases). The CDR3: CASSEIGVTSYNEQFF. The CDR3 coding sequence is TGTGCCAGCAGTGAGATTGGGGTGACTAGCTACAATGAGCAGTTCTTC.